This is a list of T cell receptor beta chains from one sample in a study of OX40 agonist ivuxolimab in advanced cancers. Sequenced by immunoSEQ multiplex PCR; TCRdb stores in-frame clones only, minus some. The table records approximately 80,000 clones, over 85% of them present only once. This material consisted of CD4+ or CD8+ T cells sorted from blood, taken in a trial of the OX40 agonist ivuxolimab. The source of these receptors is an adult with an advanced solid tumor such as melanoma, head and neck, liver or kidney cancer. The CDR3 runs from the conserved cysteine through the conserved F or W. Fields, in order: clone size, D gene, J gene, V gene, CDR3 DNA, CDR3 protein. The D gene is left open where the match is weak. Part of the rows lack a size; the others show once, few, many or a class for expanded clones.

. | . | TRBJ1-3 | TRBV29-1 | TGCAGCGTAGGGGAACCCAGGGGAAGAGGAAACACCATATATTTT | CSVGEPRGRGNTIYF
. | . | TRBJ1-6 | TRBV6-1 | TGTGCCAGCAGCTACGGACAGCTGGGTTCACCCCTCCACTTT | CASSYGQLGSPLHF
. | . | TRBJ2-2 | TRBV30 | TGTGCCTGGAGTTCGGACATCGGGTATGGAGCCGGGGAGCTGTTTTTT | CAWSSDIGYGAGELFF
. | TRBD1 | TRBJ2-3 | TRBV14 | TGTGCCAGCAGCCAACTGGGACAGGGGACAGATACGCAGTATTTT | CASSQLGQGTDTQYF
. | TRBD2 | TRBJ2-1 | TRBV30 | TGTGCCTGGAGTGGACTAGCGGGACCCTACAATGAGCAGTTCTTC | CAWSGLAGPYNEQFF
. | TRBD1 | TRBJ2-2 | TRBV19 | TGTGCCAGTAGGGCCGGGACAGGGAGCACCGGGGAGCTGTTTTTT | CASRAGTGSTGELFF
. | . | TRBJ1-4 | TRBV4-2 | TGTGCCAGCAGCCTAACCCTCGGGTCAGTGAATGAAAAACTGTTTTTT | CASSLTLGSVNEKLFF
. | . | TRBJ2-7 | TRBV7-2 | TGTGCCAGCAGCCGCTTCCGGGCCCCCTATAACGAGCAGTACTTC | CASSRFRAPYNEQYF
few | . | TRBJ1-5 | TRBV28 | TGTGCCAGCAGTTTCGTGAGGACAGAAGTCTATCAGCCCCAGCATTTT | CASSFVRTEVYQPQHF
. | TRBD2 | TRBJ2-2 | TRBV27 | TGTGCCAGCAGTTTATCCCGACTAGCGTTAGGGAACACCGGGGAGCTGTTTTTT | CASSLSRLALGNTGELFF
. | . | TRBJ2-7 | TRBV7-3 | TGTGCCAGCAGCCGATCCCCCGGCTACGAGCAGTACTTC | CASSRSPGYEQYF
once | . | TRBJ1-3 | TRBV4-2 | TGTGCCAGCAGCCAGGGGACTGTCTCTGATGGAAACACCATATATTTT | CASSQGTVSDGNTIYF
. | . | TRBJ2-3 | TRBV21-1 | TGTGCCAGCAGCCGCCCCGGGCGCGGGAGGAGCACAGATACGCAGTATTTT | CASSRPGRGRSTDTQYF
. | TRBD1 | TRBJ2-2 | TRBV5-1 | TGCGCCAGCCGACATAGGGGGCGCATCGGGGAGCTGTTTTTT | CASRHRGRIGELFF
. | . | TRBJ2-7 | TRBV5-1 | TGCGCCAGCAGCCTCGGGACGGTGTCCTACGAGCAGTACTTC | CASSLGTVSYEQYF
few | TRBD1 | TRBJ1-5 | TRBV6-1 | TGTGCCAGCAGACCACAGGGGGCAATGCAGCCCCAGCATTTT | CASRPQGAMQPQHF
. | TRBD1 | TRBJ2-7 | TRBV28 | TGTGCCAGCAGGAACCAGGGGGAAGACGAGCAGTACTTC | CASRNQGEDEQYF
. | . | TRBJ2-7 | TRBV6-5 | TGTGCCAGCAGTTACTCCAATCGAGCTACTTCCTACGAGCAGTACTTC | CASSYSNRATSYEQYF
. | . | TRBJ1-6 | TRBV4-2 | TGTGCCAGCAGCCAAAGTAACAGGGTGGTAGGGTCACCCCTCCACTTT | CASSQSNRVVGSPLHF
. | . | TRBJ2-2 | TRBV10-1 | TGCGCCAGCAGTGATTTGAGGTCGGAGGGGACCGGGGAGCTGTTTTTT | CASSDLRSEGTGELFF
. | . | TRBJ2-7 | TRBV25-1 | TGTGCCAGCAGTGATCCCATGTACGAGCAGTACTTC | CASSDPMYEQYF
. | TRBD2 | TRBJ2-1 | TRBV5-1 | TGCGCCAGCAGCTTGGGAAGCGGGGGGATCAGTGAGCAGTTCTTC | CASSLGSGGISEQFF
. | . | TRBJ1-6 | TRBV2 | TGTGCCACCTCCGCGCGCGGACCCTATAATTCACCCCTCCACTTT | CATSARGPYNSPLHF
. | . | TRBJ1-5 | TRBV5-1 | TGCGCCAGCAGCACGGGAGTCCCAAATCAGCCCCAGCATTTT | CASSTGVPNQPQHF
. | . | TRBJ2-2 | TRBV5-1 | TGCGCCAGCAGCGACTACAGGACGAACACCGGGGAGCTGTTTTTT | CASSDYRTNTGELFF
few | . | TRBJ2-1 | TRBV6-5 | TGTGCCAGCAGTTACCGACCCCAGGGCCACAATGAGCAGTTCTTC | CASSYRPQGHNEQFF
. | . | TRBJ1-1 | TRBV10-3 | TGTGCCATCAGAGGGGATGGGGGGGTCTCTGAAGCTTTCTTT | CAIRGDGGVSEAFF
. | . | TRBJ1-1 | TRBV10-3 | TGTGCCATCCGGATCACCAAAATTGCTGAAGCTTTCTTT | CAIRITKIAEAFF
. | TRBD2 | TRBJ2-1 | TRBV15 | TGTGCCACCAGCAGAGATCCCGGGACTAAATACAATGAGCAGTTCTTC | CATSRDPGTKYNEQFF
. | . | TRBJ2-5 | TRBV28 | TGTGCCAGCAGTTTTAACCCAAAGACCCAGTACTTC | CASSFNPKTQYF
. | . | TRBJ1-2 | TRBV29-1 | TGCAGCGTTGGGGACTGGGGGGGCTATGGCTACACCTTC | CSVGDWGGYGYTF
. | TRBD2 | TRBJ2-3 | TRBV29-1 | TGCAGCGTTGGGAGAGGACTAGCGGGAAGCACAGATACGCAGTATTTT | CSVGRGLAGSTDTQYF
. | TRBD1 | TRBJ1-1 | TRBV5-1 | TGCGCCAGCAGCGGGACAGGGGGCTGGGACACTGAAGCTTTCTTT | CASSGTGGWDTEAFF
. | . | TRBJ1-6 | TRBV11-2 | TGTGCCAGCAGCCCACCGGGGAGCTCCTATAATTCACCCCTCCACTTT | CASSPPGSSYNSPLHF
. | . | TRBJ2-7 | TRBV13 | TGTGCCAGCAGCCCCTCTCTACGGGATATAACCTACGAGCAGTACTTC | CASSPSLRDITYEQYF
. | . | TRBJ2-5 | TRBV10-1 | TGCGCCAACTACCCTAAGGCTAGCCAAATAAGGTCGACCCAGTACTTC | CANYPKASQIRSTQYF
. | . | TRBJ1-2 | TRBV6-5 | TGTGCCAGCAGTTACGGCACAGGCGGCTACACCTTC | CASSYGTGGYTF
. | . | TRBJ2-7 | TRBV30 | TGTGCCTGGAGCGCCATCAATCCCTACGAGCAGTACTTC | CAWSAINPYEQYF
. | . | TRBJ2-3 | TRBV4-1 | TGCGCCAGCAGCCAAGGGAGGTTGGGCGGGGTAGGGACAGATACGCAGTATTTT | CASSQGRLGGVGTDTQYF
. | . | TRBJ1-4 | TRBV21-1 | TGTGCCAGCAGCAAAGGATTAGTTTGCGTCCACTATGAAAAACTGTTTTTT | CASSKGLVCVHYEKLFF
. | . | TRBJ1-5 | TRBV2 | TGTGCCAGCAGTCTACAGTTTCGCGGCAATCAGCCCCAGCATTTT | CASSLQFRGNQPQHF
. | TRBD1 | TRBJ2-1 | TRBV5-1 | TGCGCCAGCAGCTTGGCCGGGAGGACAGGGGACAATGAGCAGTTCTTC | CASSLAGRTGDNEQFF